The text below deals with one T cell receptor beta chain. PCR employed 60 Vbeta and 13 Jbeta primers. Sequenced by immunoSEQ multiplex PCR; TCRdb stores in-frame clones only, minus some. The sample yields 150,000 to 200,000 clones, around 80% seen once. This record comes from a study of cytomegalovirus exposure and HLA in healthy donors. The sequencing sample was made of PBMCs. This TCR was sampled from a man in his forties in good health and CMV-seronegative.

The CDR3 protein is CSAMGVRNEKLFF. The CDR3 nucleotides are TGCAGCGCAATGGGCGTACGGAATGAAAAACTGTTTTTT. J is TRBJ1-4 and V is TRBV29-1; D gene uncertain. The CDR3 totals 13 residues. V was trimmed by 7 bases and J by 5 bases, leaving 14 bases between them. Germline V gene lookup returns CDR1 SQVTM and CDR2 ANQGSEA.